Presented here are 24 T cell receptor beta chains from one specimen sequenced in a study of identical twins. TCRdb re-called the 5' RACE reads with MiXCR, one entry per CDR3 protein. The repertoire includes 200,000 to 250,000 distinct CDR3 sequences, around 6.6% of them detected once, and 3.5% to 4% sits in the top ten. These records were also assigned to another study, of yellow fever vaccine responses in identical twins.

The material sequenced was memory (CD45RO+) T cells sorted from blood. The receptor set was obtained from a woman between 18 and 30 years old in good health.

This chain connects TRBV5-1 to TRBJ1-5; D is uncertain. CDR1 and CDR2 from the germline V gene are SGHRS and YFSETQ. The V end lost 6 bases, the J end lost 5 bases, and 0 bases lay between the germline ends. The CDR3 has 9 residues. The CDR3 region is CASNQPQHF. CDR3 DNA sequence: TGCGCCAGCAATCAGCCCCAGCATTTT.

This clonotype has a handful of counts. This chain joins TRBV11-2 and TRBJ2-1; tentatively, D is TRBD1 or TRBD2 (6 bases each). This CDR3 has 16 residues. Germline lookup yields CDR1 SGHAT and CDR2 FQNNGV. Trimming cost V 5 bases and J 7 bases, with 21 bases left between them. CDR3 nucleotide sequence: TGTGCCAGCAGCCTCTTTGGGGGCAGGAGGGATAATGAGCAGTTCTTC. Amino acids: CASSLFGGRRDNEQFF.

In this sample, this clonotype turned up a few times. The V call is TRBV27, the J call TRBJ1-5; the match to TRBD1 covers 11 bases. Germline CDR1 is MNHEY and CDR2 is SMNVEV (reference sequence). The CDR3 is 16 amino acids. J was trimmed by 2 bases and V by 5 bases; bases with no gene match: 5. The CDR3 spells CASSPSGQGGNQPQHF. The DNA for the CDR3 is TGTGCCAGCAGTCCCTCGGGACAGGGGGGCAATCAGCCCCAGCATTTT.

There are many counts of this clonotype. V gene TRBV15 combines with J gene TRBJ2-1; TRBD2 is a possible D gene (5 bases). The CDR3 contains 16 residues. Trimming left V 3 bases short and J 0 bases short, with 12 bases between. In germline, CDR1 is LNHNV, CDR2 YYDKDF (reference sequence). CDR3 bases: TGTGCCACCAGCAGGAGGGTATGGAGCTCCTACAATGAGCAGTTCTTC. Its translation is CATSRRVWSSYNEQFF.

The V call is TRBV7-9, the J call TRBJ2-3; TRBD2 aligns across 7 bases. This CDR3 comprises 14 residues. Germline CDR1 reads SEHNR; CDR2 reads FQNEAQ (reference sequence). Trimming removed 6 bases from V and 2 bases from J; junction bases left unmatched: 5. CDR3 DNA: TGTGCCAGCAGTGGCGGGGGAGTCACAGATACGCAGTATTTT. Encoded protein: CASSGGGVTDTQYF.

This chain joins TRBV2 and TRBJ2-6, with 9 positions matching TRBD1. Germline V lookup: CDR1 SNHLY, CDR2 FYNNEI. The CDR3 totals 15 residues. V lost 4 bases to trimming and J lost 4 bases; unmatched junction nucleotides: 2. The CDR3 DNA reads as TGTGCCAGCAGTGGGACAGGGGTCGGGGCCAACGTCCTGACTTTC. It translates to CASSGTGVGANVLTF.

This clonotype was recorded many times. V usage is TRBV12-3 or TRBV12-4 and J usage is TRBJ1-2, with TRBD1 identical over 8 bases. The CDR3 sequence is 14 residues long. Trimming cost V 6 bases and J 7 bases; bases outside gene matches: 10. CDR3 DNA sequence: TGTGCCAGCAGCCGGGACAGGAGCCTCGCTGGCTACACCTTC. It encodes CASSRDRSLAGYTF.

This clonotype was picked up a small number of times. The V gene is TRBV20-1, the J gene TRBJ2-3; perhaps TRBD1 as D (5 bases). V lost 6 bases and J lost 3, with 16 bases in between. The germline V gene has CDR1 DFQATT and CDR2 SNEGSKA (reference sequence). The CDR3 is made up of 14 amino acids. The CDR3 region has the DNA TGCAGTGCCCCTTGGGGCAGAGCGACAGATACGCAGTATTTT. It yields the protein CSAPWGRATDTQYF.

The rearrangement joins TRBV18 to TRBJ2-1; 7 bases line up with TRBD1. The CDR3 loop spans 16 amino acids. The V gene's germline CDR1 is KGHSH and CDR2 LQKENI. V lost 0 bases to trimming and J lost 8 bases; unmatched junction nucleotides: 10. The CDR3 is CASSPPDRDLWHEQFF. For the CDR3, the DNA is TGTGCCAGCTCACCACCCGACAGGGACCTTTGGCATGAGCAGTTCTTC.

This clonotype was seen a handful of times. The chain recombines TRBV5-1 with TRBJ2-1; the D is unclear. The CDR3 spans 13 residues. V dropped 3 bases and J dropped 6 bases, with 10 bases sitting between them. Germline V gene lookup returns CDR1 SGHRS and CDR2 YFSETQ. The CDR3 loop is CASSYTATNEQFF. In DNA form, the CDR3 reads TGCGCCAGCAGCTACACGGCGACCAATGAGCAGTTCTTC.

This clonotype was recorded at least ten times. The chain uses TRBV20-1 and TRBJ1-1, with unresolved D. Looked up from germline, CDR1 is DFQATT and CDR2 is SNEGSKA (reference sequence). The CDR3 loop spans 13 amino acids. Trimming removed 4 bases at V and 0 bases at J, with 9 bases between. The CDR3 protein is CSAKAGLNTEAFF. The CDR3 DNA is TGCAGTGCTAAGGCAGGACTGAACACTGAAGCTTTCTTT.

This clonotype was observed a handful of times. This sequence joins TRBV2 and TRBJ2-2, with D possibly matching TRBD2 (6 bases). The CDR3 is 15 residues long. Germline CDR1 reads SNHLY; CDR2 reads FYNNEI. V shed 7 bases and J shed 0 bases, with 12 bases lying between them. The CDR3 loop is CASTWGRTNTGELFF. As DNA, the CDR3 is TGTGCCAGCACTTGGGGGAGGACGAACACCGGGGAGCTGTTTTTT.

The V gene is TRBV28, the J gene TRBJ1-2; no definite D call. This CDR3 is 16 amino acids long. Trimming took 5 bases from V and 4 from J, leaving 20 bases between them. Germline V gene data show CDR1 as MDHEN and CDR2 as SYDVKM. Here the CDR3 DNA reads TGTGCCAGCAGTCCCGGGTGGCCCCGGGAAGTCTATGGCTACACCTTC. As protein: CASSPGWPREVYGYTF.

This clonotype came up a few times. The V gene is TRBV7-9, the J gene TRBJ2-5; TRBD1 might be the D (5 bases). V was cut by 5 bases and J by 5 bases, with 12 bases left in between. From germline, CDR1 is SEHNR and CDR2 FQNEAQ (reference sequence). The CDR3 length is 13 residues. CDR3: CASSQPPGETQYF. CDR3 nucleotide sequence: TGTGCCAGCAGCCAACCCCCAGGGGAGACCCAGTACTTC.

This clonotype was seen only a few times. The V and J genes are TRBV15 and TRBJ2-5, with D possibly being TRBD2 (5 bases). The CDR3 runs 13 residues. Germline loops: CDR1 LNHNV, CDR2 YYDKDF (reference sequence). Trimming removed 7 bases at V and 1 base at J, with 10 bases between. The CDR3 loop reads CATKTDSQETQYF. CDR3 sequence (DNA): TGTGCCACCAAGACGGACTCCCAAGAGACCCAGTACTTC.

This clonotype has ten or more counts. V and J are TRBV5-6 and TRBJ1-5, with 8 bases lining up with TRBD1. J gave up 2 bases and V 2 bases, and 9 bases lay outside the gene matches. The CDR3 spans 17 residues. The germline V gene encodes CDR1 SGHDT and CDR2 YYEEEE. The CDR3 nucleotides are TGTGCCAGCAGCTTCGCCGGGACAGGATACGGCAATCAGCCCCAGCATTTT. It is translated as CASSFAGTGYGNQPQHF.

CDR3 sequence: CASSLWSGVGYTF. The CDR3 nucleotides read TGTGCCAGCAGTTTATGGTCAGGGGTGGGCTACACCTTC. J is TRBJ1-2 and V is TRBV27; tentative D call: TRBD1 (6 bases). The germline V and J ends were trimmed by 1 base and 8 bases, with 11 bases remaining between them. The CDR3 extends over 13 amino acids. From germline, CDR1 is MNHEY and CDR2 SMNVEV (reference sequence).

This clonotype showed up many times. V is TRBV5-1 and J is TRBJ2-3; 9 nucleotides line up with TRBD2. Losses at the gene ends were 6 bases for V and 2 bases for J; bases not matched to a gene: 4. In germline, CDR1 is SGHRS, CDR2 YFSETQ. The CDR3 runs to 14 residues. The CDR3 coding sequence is TGCGCCAGCATGACTAGCGGAGTCACAGATACGCAGTATTTT. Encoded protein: CASMTSGVTDTQYF.

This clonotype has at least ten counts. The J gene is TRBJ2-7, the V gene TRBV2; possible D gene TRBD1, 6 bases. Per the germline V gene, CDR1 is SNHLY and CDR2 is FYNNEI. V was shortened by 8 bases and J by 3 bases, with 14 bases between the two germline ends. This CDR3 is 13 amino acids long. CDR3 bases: TGTGCCAGCTGCCGGGACAAGCTCTACGAGCAGTACTTC. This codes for CASCRDKLYEQYF.

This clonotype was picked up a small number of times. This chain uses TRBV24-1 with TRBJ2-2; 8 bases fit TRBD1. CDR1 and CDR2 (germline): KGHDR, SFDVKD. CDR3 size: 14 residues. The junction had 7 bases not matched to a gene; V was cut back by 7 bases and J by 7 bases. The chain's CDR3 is CATRMDRVDGELFF. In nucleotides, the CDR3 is TGTGCCACCAGAATGGACAGGGTAGACGGGGAGCTGTTTTTT.

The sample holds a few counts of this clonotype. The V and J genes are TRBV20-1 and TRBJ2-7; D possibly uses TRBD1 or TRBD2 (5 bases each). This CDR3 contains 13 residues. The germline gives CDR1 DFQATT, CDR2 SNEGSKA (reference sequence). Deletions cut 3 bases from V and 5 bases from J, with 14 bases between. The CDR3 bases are TGCAGTGCTAGGGGACCCCTCGACCACGAGCAGTACTTC. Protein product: CSARGPLDHEQYF.

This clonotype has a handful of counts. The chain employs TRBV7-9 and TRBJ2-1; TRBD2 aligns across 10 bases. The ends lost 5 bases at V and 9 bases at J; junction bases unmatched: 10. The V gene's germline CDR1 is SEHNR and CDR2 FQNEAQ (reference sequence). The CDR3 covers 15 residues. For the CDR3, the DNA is TGTGCCAGCAGCCCCAGGACTAGCGGAGGGGCTGAGCAGTTCTTC. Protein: CASSPRTSGGAEQFF. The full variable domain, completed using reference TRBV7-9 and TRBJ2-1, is DTGVSQNPRHKITKRGQNVTFRCDPISEHNRLYWYRQTLGQGPEFLTYFQNEAQLEKSRLLSDRFSAERPKGSFSTLEIQRTEQGDSAMYLCASSPRTSGGAEQFFGPGTRLTVL.

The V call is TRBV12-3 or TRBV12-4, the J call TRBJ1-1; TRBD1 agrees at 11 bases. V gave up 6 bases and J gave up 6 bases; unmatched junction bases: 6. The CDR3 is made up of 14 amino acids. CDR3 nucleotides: TGTGCCAGCAGCCGGGGACAGGGGGTCGCTGAAGCTTTCTTT. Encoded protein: CASSRGQGVAEAFF.

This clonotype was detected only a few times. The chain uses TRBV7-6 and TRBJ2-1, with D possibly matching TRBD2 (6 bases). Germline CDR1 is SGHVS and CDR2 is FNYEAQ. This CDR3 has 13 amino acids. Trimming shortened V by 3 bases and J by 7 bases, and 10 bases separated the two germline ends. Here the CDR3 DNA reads TGTGCCAGCAGCTTTGGGACTTGGAATGAGCAGTTCTTC. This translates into CASSFGTWNEQFF.